Each of the 28 T cell receptor beta chains below was sequenced from the same sample in a study of CD8+ T cells in alopecia areata. RNA, once extracted, was reverse transcribed into cDNA for use as the sequencing template. The data were produced by immunoSEQ multiplex PCR, yet TCRdb's version contains in-frame clones alone and is incomplete. This sample carries about 220,000 clones, more than 45% of them seen once, and the ten largest clones take 1.6%. Treatment described: oral pan-JAK inhibitor, 5-10 mg twice daily. The specimen was CD4+ T cells sorted from blood, collected at week 4, from a patient treated with tofacitinib. The source is a human donor with alopecia areata.

V and J are TRBV7-9 and TRBJ1-2, with D perhaps TRBD1 (6 bases). V was shortened by 5 bases and J by 2 bases, with 12 bases between the two germline ends. The germline V gene encodes CDR1 SEHNR and CDR2 FQNEAQ (reference sequence). The CDR3 spans 14 residues. CDR3 region: CASSRGQPNYGYTF. The DNA of the CDR3 is TGTGCCAGCAGCCGCGGACAGCCCAACTATGGCTACACCTTC.

This clone was seen more than once but under ten times. This chain links TRBV30 with TRBJ1-5; a possible D gene is TRBD1 (6 bases). CDR3 size: 15 residues. V was cut by 2 bases and J by 7 bases, with 18 bases left in between. Germline loops: CDR1 GTSNPN, CDR2 SVGIG (reference sequence). The CDR3 sequence: CAWSPGTHKDQPQHF. The CDR3 DNA reads TGTGCCTGGAGTCCCGGGACACATAAGGACCAGCCCCAGCATTTT. Full variable domain (missing parts from reference TRBV30 and TRBJ1-5): SQTIHQWPATLVQPVGSPLSLECTVEGTSNPNLYWYRQAAGRGLQLLFYSVGIGQISSEVPQNLSASRPQDRQFILSSKKLLLSDSGFYLCAWSPGTHKDQPQHFGDGTRLSIL.

The rearrangement uses TRBV7-8 and TRBJ2-7, with 9 bases aligning to TRBD1. This CDR3 has 15 residues. Germline V gives CDR1 SGHVS, CDR2 FQNEAQ. V was clipped by 2 bases and J by 3 bases; unmatched bases: 5. The CDR3 reads CASSLSRTGDYEQYF. The CDR3 region has the DNA TGTGCCAGCAGCTTAAGCCGGACAGGGGACTACGAGCAGTACTTC.

The rearrangement links TRBV5-1 to TRBJ1-1, with a tentative D call TRBD1 (5 bases). The ends were cut back, 1 base at V and 3 bases at J, with 16 bases in the middle. This CDR3 comprises 16 residues. Germline V gene data show CDR1 as SGHRS and CDR2 as YFSETQ. CDR3 sequence reads: CASSLMGTPGDTEAFF. In nucleotides, the CDR3 is TGCGCCAGCAGCTTGATGGGGACGCCAGGTGACACTGAAGCTTTCTTT.

The chain uses TRBV5-1 and TRBJ1-4, with 8 bases lining up with TRBD1. This CDR3 region has 13 residues. The V gene's germline CDR1 is SGHRS and CDR2 YFSETQ. J gave up 7 bases and V 4 bases, and 3 bases lay outside the gene matches. The CDR3 spells CASSGTGVEKLFF. The DNA of the CDR3 is TGCGCCAGCAGCGGGACAGGAGTTGAAAAACTGTTTTTT.

This clone was picked up a small number of times. The chain couples TRBV10-3 to TRBJ2-5; D may correspond to TRBD1 or TRBD2 (5 bases each). In germline, CDR1 is ENHRY, CDR2 SYGVKD. Trimming pared 4 bases from V and 5 bases from J, leaving 17 bases between. CDR3 size: 15 residues. The CDR3 bases are TGTGCCATCAGTGGAGAGGGGTCCCCTCGGGAGACCCAGTACTTC. This encodes CAISGEGSPRETQYF.

In its sample, this clone was seen a few times. In nucleotides, the CDR3 is TGTGCCAGCAGACACCGAACAGAAAAACTGTTTTTT. Its translation: CASRHRTEKLFF. This chain uses TRBV27 with TRBJ1-4; D unclear. This CDR3 has 12 amino acids. Trimming shortened V by 6 bases and J by 8 bases, and 10 bases separated the two germline ends. Per the germline V gene, CDR1 is MNHEY and CDR2 is SMNVEV (reference sequence).

The CDR3, as DNA: TGTGCCAGCAGCCAAGATCCGGGGACGGGCGAGCAGTACTTC. Residues: CASSQDPGTGEQYF. This chain links TRBV4-2 with TRBJ2-7; either TRBD1 or TRBD2 may supply D (5 bases each). Trimming shortened V by 0 bases and J by 6 bases, and 12 bases separated the two germline ends. CDR3 length: 14 residues. Looked up from germline, CDR1 is LGHNA and CDR2 is YNFKEQ.

The chain carries TRBV29-1 and TRBJ1-2; D may be TRBD1 (6 bases). V lost 6 bases and J lost 4, with 12 bases in between. The CDR3 sequence is 12 residues long. The germline V gene has CDR1 SQVTM and CDR2 ANQGSEA. The CDR3 DNA reads as TGCAGCGTCCAAACAGGGAGCTATGGCTACACCTTC. As protein: CSVQTGSYGYTF.

The chain links TRBV4-3 to TRBJ2-7; 7 bases are a match to TRBD2. This CDR3 spans 16 amino acids. The junction had 8 bases not matched to a gene; V was cut back by 1 base and J by 2 bases. Germline V gives CDR1 LGHNA, CDR2 YSLEER. CDR3 protein: CASSQGFNRGAYEQYF. The DNA for the CDR3 is TGCGCCAGCAGCCAAGGCTTCAACCGGGGGGCCTACGAGCAGTACTTC.

The rearrangement links TRBV4-1 to TRBJ1-6; 7 bases line up with TRBD1. The junction had 6 bases not matched to a gene; V was cut back by 1 base and J by 0 bases. The germline V gene encodes CDR1 MGHRA and CDR2 YSYEKL. The CDR3 totals 18 residues. The CDR3 DNA is TGCGCCAGCAGCCAAGCCATGGAGGGGGCCTCCTATAATTCACCCCTCCACTTT. This translates into CASSQAMEGASYNSPLHF.

The rearrangement joins TRBV11-2 to TRBJ1-1; D remains unclear. V lost 5 bases to trimming and J lost 1 base, with 11 bases between them. This CDR3 has 14 amino acids. Germline lookup yields CDR1 SGHAT and CDR2 FQNNGV. DNA of the CDR3: TGTGCCAGCAGCCCCGGAAACTGGAACACTGAAGCTTTCTTT. Translating it yields CASSPGNWNTEAFF. The full variable domain, in which reference TRBV11-2 and TRBJ1-1 provide the parts outside the CDR3, is EAGVAQSPRYKIIEKRQSVAFWCNPISGHATLYWYQQILGQGPKLLIQFQNNGVVDDSQLPKDRFSAERLKGVDSTLKIQPAKLEDSAVYLCASSPGNWNTEAFFGQGTRLTVV.

The chain employs TRBV30 and TRBJ1-4; a weak D match, TRBD1 (5 bases). This CDR3 spans 16 amino acids. CDR1 GTSNPN and CDR2 SVGIG come from the germline V gene (reference sequence). V was pared by 0 bases and J by 6 bases, with 17 bases between. The DNA of the CDR3 is TGTGCCTGGAGTGTACGGCCGGCAGGGAAATATGAAAAACTGTTTTTT. Its protein is CAWSVRPAGKYEKLFF.

V gene TRBV29-1 combines with J gene TRBJ2-2; 7 bases are shared with TRBD1. CDR1 and CDR2 (germline): SQVTM, ANQGSEA. The CDR3 covers 14 residues. J lost 3 bases, V lost 6 bases, and 7 bases had no gene match. The DNA for the CDR3 is TGCAGCGTCGTTAAGGGGGCGGACACCGGGGAGCTGTTTTTT. Its protein product is CSVVKGADTGELFF.

A remark on this clone: A read error may account for a junction end that differs from germline. The chain is built from TRBV2 and TRBJ2-7, with 7 bases fitting TRBD1. CDR3 length equals 14 residues. The germline CDR1 and CDR2 sequences are SNHLY and FYNNEI. For the CDR3, the DNA is TGTGCCAGCACTGAACAGGGGATAGGGGCCGAGCAGTACTTC. It codes for CASTEQGIGAEQYF.

V usage is TRBV29-1 and J usage is TRBJ2-7; 9 bases fit TRBD1. Germline V gives CDR1 SQVTM, CDR2 ANQGSEA. With V trimmed by 6 bases and J by 0 bases, 6 bases remained unmatched. The CDR3 totals 14 residues. In DNA form, the CDR3 reads TGCAGCGTGACAGGGGGGATGAGCTCCTACGAGCAGTACTTC. As protein: CSVTGGMSSYEQYF.

This clone was seen repeatedly, ten times or more. This sequence joins TRBV19 and TRBJ1-1; D is undetermined. With 10 bases removed from V and 4 bases from J, the gap between germline ends came to 16 bases. Germline loops: CDR1 LNHDA, CDR2 SQIVND (reference sequence). The CDR3 covers 13 residues. The CDR3 bases are TGTGCCACCTCGTTCCGGCCGGTCACTGAAGCTTTCTTT. It yields the protein CATSFRPVTEAFF.

This clone was observed a handful of times. One end of the junction is discordant with germline, which a read error may explain. V and J are TRBV5-6 and TRBJ2-3, with a weak D call TRBD2 (6 bases). Germline V gene lookup returns CDR1 SGHDT and CDR2 YYEEEE. The CDR3 is 11 residues long. The DNA for the CDR3 is TGTGCCAGCAGCCGGACTACAGACGCCATTTTT. This encodes CASSRTTDAIF.

The chain is built from TRBV25-1 and TRBJ2-3; D not resolved. CDR1 is MGHDK and CDR2 is SYGVNS in the germline V gene. Trimming shortened V by 2 bases and J by 3 bases, and 6 bases separated the two germline ends. This CDR3 has 13 amino acids. The CDR3 loop is CASSEPPTDTQYF. CDR3 sequence (DNA): TGTGCCAGCAGTGAACCCCCAACAGATACGCAGTATTTT.

The chain is built from TRBV7-2 and TRBJ2-3, with 7 nucleotides matching TRBD2. After removal of 5 bases from V and 1 base from J, the junction contained 6 bases not matched to a gene. This CDR3 region has 15 residues. The germline V gene has CDR1 SGHTA and CDR2 FQGNSA. The CDR3 nucleotides read TGTGCCAGCAGCCCAAAGCGGGGAGGCACAGATACGCAGTATTTT. Translation gives CASSPKRGGTDTQYF.

In its sample, this clone was seen a few times. The chain joins TRBV29-1 to TRBJ1-1, with 9 bases that match TRBD1. V was clipped by 1 base and J by 3 bases; unmatched bases: 3. The CDR3 contains 14 residues. Germline lookup yields CDR1 SQVTM and CDR2 ANQGSEA. CDR3 sequence reads: CSVEVQGAHTEAFF. CDR3 in DNA: TGCAGCGTTGAAGTACAGGGGGCTCACACTGAAGCTTTCTTT.

This sequence joins TRBV29-1 and TRBJ1-1; TRBD1 agrees at 8 bases. V lost 6 bases to trimming and J lost 6 bases; unmatched junction nucleotides: 9. The germline gives CDR1 SQVTM, CDR2 ANQGSEA. CDR3 length: 13 residues. The CDR3 protein is CSVGRGLAAEAFF. CDR3 nucleotide sequence: TGCAGCGTAGGCAGGGGGCTTGCGGCTGAAGCTTTCTTT.

This chain links TRBV27 with TRBJ1-6, with D maybe TRBD1 (6 bases). Germline V gives CDR1 MNHEY, CDR2 SMNVEV (reference sequence). The CDR3 is 13 amino acids. V was clipped by 9 bases and J by 6 bases, with 12 bases between them. The CDR3 sequence: CASGGSFNSPLHF. The CDR3 coding sequence is TGTGCCAGTGGGGGCAGCTTTAATTCACCCCTCCACTTT.

This clone was counted ten times or more. The genes are TRBV19 and TRBJ1-2, with 8 bases fitting TRBD1. Germline loops: CDR1 LNHDA, CDR2 SQIVND (reference sequence). Losses at the gene ends were 10 bases for V and 14 bases for J; bases not matched to a gene: 15. The CDR3 loop spans 12 amino acids. CDR3 loop: CATGTGPSVGTF. The CDR3 DNA follows: TGTGCCACAGGGACAGGTCCTTCGGTGGGGACCTTC. Full variable domain (outside the CDR3, taken from reference TRBV19 and TRBJ1-2): DGGITQSPKYLFRKEGQNVTLSCEQNLNHDAMYWYRQDPGQGLRLIYYSQIVNDFQKGDIAEGYSVSREKKESFPLTVTSAQKNPTAFYLCATGTGPSVGTFGSGTRLTVV.

The V and J genes are TRBV29-1 and TRBJ1-2; 9 nucleotides match TRBD1. CDR1 is SQVTM and CDR2 is ANQGSEA in the germline V gene. V was clipped by 2 bases and J by 2 bases; unmatched bases: 6. The CDR3 has 15 amino acids. DNA of the CDR3: TGCAGCGTTGAACAGGGACAGGGACTGAACTATGGCTACACCTTC. It translates to CSVEQGQGLNYGYTF.

The table lists this clone with a few counts. This chain connects TRBV7-9 to TRBJ2-1; 7 bases fit TRBD2. Trimming at V came to 5 bases and at J to 7 bases, leaving 11 bases not matched to a gene. There are 15 residues in the CDR3. From germline, CDR1 is SEHNR and CDR2 FQNEAQ (reference sequence). The CDR3 sequence is CASSRSGAVGNEQFF. In DNA form, the CDR3 reads TGTGCCAGCAGCCGAAGCGGGGCGGTTGGTAATGAGCAGTTCTTC.

This sequence joins TRBV5-1 and TRBJ1-1, with a weak D call TRBD1 (6 bases). Germline CDR1 reads SGHRS; CDR2 reads YFSETQ. Trimming stripped 4 bases from V and 2 bases from J, with 15 bases between. The CDR3 sequence is 15 residues long. The CDR3 spells CASSVQGGSNTEAFF. Written as DNA, the CDR3 is TGCGCCAGCAGCGTACAGGGAGGGTCCAACACTGAAGCTTTCTTT.

Remarks on this clone: This same CDR3 is encoded by further DNA sequences in the sample. The genes are TRBV10-3 and TRBJ2-7; D is uncertain. Trimming stripped 2 bases from V and 3 bases from J, with 5 bases between. The CDR3 has 12 amino acids. CDR1 and CDR2 from the germline V gene are ENHRY and SYGVKD. CDR3 in amino acids: CAISETDYEQYF. CDR3 in DNA: TGTGCCATCAGTGAGACAGACTACGAGCAGTACTTC.